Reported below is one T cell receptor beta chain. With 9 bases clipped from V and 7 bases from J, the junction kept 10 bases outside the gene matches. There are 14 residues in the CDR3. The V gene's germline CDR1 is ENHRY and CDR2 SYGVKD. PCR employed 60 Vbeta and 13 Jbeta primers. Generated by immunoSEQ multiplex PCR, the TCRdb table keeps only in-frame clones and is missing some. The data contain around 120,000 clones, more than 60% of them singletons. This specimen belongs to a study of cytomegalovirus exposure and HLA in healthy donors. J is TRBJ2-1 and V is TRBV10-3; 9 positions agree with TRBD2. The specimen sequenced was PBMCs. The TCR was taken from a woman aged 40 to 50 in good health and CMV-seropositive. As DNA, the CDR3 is TGTGCCATTGGCGCTAGCGGGGTGGCGAATGAGCAGTTCTTC. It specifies CAIGASGVANEQFF.